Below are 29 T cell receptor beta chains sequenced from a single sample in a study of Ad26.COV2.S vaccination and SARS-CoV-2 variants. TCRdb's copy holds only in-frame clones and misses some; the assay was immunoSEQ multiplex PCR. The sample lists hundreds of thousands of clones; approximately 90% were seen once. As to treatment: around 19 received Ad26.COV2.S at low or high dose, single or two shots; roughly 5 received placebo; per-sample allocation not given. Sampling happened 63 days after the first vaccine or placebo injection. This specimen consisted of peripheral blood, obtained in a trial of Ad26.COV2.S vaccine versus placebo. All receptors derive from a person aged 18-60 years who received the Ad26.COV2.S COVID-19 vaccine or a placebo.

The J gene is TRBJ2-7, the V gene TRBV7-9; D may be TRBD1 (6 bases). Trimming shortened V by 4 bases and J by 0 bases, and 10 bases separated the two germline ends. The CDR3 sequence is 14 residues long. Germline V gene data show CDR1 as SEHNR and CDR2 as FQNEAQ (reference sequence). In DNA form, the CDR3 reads TGTGCCAGCAGCTCCCCGACAGGCTCCTACGAGCAGTACTTC. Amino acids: CASSSPTGSYEQYF.

CDR3 nucleotides: TGTGCCAGCAGCGTTCAGGGAGAATCACACAATGAGCAGTTCTTC. This codes for CASSVQGESHNEQFF. The V and J genes are TRBV11-3 and TRBJ2-1; either TRBD1 or TRBD2 may fit D (5 bases each). V gave up 5 bases and J gave up 5 bases, with 16 bases separating them. CDR3 length equals 15 residues. CDR1 and CDR2 (germline): SGHNT, YENEEA.

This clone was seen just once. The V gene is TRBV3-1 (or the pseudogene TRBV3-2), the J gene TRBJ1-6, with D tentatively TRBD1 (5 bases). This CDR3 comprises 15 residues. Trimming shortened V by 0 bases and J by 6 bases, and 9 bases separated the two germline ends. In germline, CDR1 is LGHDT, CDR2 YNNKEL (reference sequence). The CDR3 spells CASSQDGGANSPLHF. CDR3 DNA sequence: TGTGCCAGCAGCCAAGACGGAGGGGCTAATTCACCCCTCCACTTT.

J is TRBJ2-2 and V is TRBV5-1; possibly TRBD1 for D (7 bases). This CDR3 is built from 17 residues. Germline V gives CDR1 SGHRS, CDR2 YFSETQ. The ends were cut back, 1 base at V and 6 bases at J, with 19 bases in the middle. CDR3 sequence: CASSLRSLAGGSGELFF. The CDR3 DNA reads TGCGCCAGCAGCTTGAGATCCCTGGCAGGGGGGTCCGGGGAGCTGTTTTTT. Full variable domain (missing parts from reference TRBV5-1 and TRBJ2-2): KAGVTQTPRYLIKTRGQQVTLSCSPISGHRSVSWYQQTPGQGLQFLFEYFSETQRNKGNFPGRFSGRQFSNSRSEMNVSTLELGDSALYLCASSLRSLAGGSGELFFGEGSRLTVL.

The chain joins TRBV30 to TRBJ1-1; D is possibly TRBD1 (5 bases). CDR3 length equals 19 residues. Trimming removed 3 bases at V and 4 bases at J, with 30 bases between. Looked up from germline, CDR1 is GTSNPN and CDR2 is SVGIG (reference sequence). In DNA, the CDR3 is TGTGCCTGGAGAAATCCCCGGGGACTCCGGGTCTCTTTGGGCACTGAAGCTTTCTTT. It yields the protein CAWRNPRGLRVSLGTEAFF.

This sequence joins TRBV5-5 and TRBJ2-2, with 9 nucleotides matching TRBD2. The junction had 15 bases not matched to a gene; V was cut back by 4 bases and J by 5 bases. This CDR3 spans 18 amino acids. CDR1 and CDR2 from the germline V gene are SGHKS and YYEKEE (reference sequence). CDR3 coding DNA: TGTGCCAGCAGCCTTGTAGACCTAGGCACTAGCGGGACCGGGGAGCTGTTTTTT. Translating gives CASSLVDLGTSGTGELFF.

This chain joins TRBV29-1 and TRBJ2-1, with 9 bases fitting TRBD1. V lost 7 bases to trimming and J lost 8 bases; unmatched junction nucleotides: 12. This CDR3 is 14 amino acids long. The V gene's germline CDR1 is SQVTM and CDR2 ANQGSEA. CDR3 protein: CSDRPGTGIYEQFF. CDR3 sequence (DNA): TGCAGCGACCGCCCCGGGACAGGGATTTATGAGCAGTTCTTC.

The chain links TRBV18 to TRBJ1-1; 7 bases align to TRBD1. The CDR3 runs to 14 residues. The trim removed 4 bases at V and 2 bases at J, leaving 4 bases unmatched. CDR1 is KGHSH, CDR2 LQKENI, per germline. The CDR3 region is CASSQGQQNTEAFF. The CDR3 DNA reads TGTGCCAGCTCACAGGGACAGCAAAACACTGAAGCTTTCTTT.

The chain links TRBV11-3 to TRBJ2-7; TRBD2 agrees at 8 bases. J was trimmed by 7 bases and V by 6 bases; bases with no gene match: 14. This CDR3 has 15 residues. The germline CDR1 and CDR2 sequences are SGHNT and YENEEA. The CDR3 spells CASSTTSGSFTEQYF. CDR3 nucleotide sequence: TGTGCCAGCAGTACTACTAGCGGTTCCTTTACGGAGCAGTACTTC.

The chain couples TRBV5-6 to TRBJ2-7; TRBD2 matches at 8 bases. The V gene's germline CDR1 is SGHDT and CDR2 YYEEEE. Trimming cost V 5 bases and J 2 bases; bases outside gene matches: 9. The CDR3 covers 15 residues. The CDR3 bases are TGTGCCAGCAGTTATAGCGGGAAAGGCACCTACGAGCAGTACTTC. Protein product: CASSYSGKGTYEQYF.

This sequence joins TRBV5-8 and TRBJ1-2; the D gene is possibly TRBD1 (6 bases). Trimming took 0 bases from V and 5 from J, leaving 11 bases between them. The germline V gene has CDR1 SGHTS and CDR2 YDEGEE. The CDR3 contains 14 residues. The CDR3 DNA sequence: TGTGCCAGCAGCTTGGGGACAGCGGGGTATGGCTACACCTTC. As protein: CASSLGTAGYGYTF.

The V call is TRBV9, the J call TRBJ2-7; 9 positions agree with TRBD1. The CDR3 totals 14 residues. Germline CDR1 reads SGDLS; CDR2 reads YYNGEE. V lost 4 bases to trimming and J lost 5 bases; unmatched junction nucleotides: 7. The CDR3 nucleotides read TGTGCCAGCAGCCACCGGGACAGGGTGAACGAGCAGTACTTC. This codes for CASSHRDRVNEQYF.

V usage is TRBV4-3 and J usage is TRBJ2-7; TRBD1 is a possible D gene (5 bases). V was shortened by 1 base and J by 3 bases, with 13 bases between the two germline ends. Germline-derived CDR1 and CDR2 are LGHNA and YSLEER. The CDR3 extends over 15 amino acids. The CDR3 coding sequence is TGCGCCAGCAGCCAAGTAGGAAGGGGATACTACGAGCAGTACTTC. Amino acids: CASSQVGRGYYEQYF.

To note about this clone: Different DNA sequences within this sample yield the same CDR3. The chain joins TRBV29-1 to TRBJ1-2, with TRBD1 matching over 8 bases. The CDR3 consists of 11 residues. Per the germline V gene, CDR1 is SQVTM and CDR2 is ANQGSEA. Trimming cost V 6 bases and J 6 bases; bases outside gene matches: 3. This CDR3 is CSVTGGDGYTF. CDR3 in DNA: TGCAGCGTCACAGGGGGGGATGGCTACACCTTC.

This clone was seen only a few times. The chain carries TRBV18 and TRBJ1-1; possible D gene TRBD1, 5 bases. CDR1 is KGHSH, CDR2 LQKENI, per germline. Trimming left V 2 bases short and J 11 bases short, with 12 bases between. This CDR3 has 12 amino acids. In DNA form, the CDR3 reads TGTGCCAGCTCACCAAAACAGGCCCCCGCTTTCTTT. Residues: CASSPKQAPAFF.

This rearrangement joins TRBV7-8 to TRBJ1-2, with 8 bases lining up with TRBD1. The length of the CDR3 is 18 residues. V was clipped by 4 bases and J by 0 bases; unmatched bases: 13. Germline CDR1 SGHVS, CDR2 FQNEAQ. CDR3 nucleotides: TGTGCCAGCAGCTCTCAGGGGGCTATGAACCCGACTAACTATGGCTACACCTTC. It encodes CASSSQGAMNPTNYGYTF.

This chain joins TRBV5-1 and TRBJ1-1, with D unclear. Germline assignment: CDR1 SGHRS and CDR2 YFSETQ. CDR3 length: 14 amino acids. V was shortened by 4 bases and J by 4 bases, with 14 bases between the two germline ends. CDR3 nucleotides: TGCGCCAGCAGCCTCGGAGGACTTTTCACTGAAGCTTTCTTT. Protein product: CASSLGGLFTEAFF.

The CDR3 spells CASTLGQGAYEQYF. For the CDR3, the DNA is TGCGCCAGCACCTTGGGACAGGGAGCGTACGAGCAGTACTTC. The chain is built from TRBV4-1 and TRBJ2-7, with TRBD1 identical over 9 bases. Germline CDR1 and CDR2: MGHRA and YSYEKL. V trimming: 7 bases; J trimming: 4 bases; junction bases outside the gene matches: 8. This CDR3 comprises 14 residues.

The DNA of the CDR3 is TGTGCCAGCAGCAACCGGCTAGCGGGAGACTCCTACGAGCAGTACTTC. Residues: CASSNRLAGDSYEQYF. This chain links TRBV7-6 with TRBJ2-7, with 10 bases matching TRBD2. Germline V gene lookup returns CDR1 SGHVS and CDR2 FNYEAQ. The CDR3 sequence is 16 residues long. The V gene end was trimmed by 5 bases and the J gene end by 0 bases; junction bases not matched to a gene: 7.

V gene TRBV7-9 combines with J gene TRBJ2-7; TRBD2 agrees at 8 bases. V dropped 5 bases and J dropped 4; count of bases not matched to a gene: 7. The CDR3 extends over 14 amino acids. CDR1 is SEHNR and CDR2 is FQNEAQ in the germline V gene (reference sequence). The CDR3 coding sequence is TGTGCCAGCAGCGAAACTAGCGGTAATTACGAGCAGTACTTC. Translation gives CASSETSGNYEQYF.

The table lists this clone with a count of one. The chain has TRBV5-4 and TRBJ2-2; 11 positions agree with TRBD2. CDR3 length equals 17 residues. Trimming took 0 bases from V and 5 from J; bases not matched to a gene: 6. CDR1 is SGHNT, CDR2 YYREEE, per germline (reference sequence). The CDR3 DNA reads TGTGCCAGCAGCTTGGAACTAGCGGGAGAGTCTACCGGGGAGCTGTTTTTT. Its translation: CASSLELAGESTGELFF.

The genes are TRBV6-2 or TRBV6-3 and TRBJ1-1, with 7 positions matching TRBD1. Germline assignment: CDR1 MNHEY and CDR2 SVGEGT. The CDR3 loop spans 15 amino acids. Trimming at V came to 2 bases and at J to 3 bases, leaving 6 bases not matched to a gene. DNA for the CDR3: TGTGCCAGCAGTTACACAGGGGCTGGATACACTGAAGCTTTCTTT. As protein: CASSYTGAGYTEAFF.

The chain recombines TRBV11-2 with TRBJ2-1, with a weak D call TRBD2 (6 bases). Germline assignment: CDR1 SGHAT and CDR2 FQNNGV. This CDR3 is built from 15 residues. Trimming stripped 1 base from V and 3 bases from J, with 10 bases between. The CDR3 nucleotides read TGTGCCAGCAGCTTAGGTCAGGACTACTACAATGAGCAGTTCTTC. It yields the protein CASSLGQDYYNEQFF.

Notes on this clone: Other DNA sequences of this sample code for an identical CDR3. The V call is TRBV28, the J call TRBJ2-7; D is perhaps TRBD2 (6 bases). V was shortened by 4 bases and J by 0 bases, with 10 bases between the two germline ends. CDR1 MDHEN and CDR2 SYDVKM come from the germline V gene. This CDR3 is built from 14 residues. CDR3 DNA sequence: TGTGCCAGCAGTTCCTCCGGGAGCTCCTACGAGCAGTACTTC. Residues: CASSSSGSSYEQYF.

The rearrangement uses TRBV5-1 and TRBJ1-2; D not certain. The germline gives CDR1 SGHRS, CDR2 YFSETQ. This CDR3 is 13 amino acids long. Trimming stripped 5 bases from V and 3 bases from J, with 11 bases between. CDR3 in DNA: TGCGCCAGCAGTCCTGACGGGGACTATGGCTACACCTTC. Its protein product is CASSPDGDYGYTF.

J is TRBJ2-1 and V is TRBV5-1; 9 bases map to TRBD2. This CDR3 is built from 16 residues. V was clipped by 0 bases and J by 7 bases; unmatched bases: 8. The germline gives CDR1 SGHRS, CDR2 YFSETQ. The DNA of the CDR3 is TGCGCCAGCAGCTTGGTGGCTAGCGGGACGTGGAATGAGCAGTTCTTC. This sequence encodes CASSLVASGTWNEQFF.

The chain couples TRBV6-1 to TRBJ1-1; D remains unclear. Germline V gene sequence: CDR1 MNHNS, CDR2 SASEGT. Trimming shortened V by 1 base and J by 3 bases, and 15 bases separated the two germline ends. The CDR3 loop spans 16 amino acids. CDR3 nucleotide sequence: TGTGCCAGCAGTGAAGAATTTGGGAGTTGGGACACTGAAGCTTTCTTT. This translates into CASSEEFGSWDTEAFF.

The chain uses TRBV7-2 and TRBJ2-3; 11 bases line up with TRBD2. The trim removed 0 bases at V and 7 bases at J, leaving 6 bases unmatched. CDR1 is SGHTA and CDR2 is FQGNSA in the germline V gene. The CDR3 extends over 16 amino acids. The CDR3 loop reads CASSLAGSGRAYTQYF. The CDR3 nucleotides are TGTGCCAGCAGCTTAGCTGGTAGCGGGAGGGCCTATACGCAGTATTTT.

CDR3 in DNA: TGTGCCAGCAGCTCCTTCCGGGGTGAGCAGTACTTC. It encodes CASSSFRGEQYF. V gene TRBV7-9 combines with J gene TRBJ2-7; weak D call: TRBD2 (5 bases). The CDR3 is 12 amino acids. The ends were cut back, 4 bases at V and 7 bases at J, with 11 bases in the middle. Germline lookup yields CDR1 SEHNR and CDR2 FQNEAQ (reference sequence).